Presented here are 31 T cell receptor beta chains from one specimen sequenced in a study of neoadjuvant anti-PD-1 for oral cavity cancer. Sequencing used immunoSEQ multiplex PCR; TCRdb keeps in-frame clones, though not all of them. The profile shows around 81,000 clones, about 84% of them singletons. The specimen was PBMCs, collected before nivolumab (anti-PD-1) treatment. The receptor set was obtained from a person aged 35-80 years with oral cavity squamous cell carcinoma.

The gene calls are TRBV7-8 and TRBJ1-3, with D unclear. The germline V gene encodes CDR1 SGHVS and CDR2 FQNEAQ. Trimming cost V 1 base and J 1 base, with 11 bases left between them. The length of the CDR3 is 16 residues. In nucleotides, the CDR3 is TGTGCCAGCAGCTTAGAAATACTGAATTCTGGAAACACCATATATTTT. It encodes CASSLEILNSGNTIYF.

The chain uses TRBV4-2 and TRBJ2-1; TRBD2 matches at 10 bases. The CDR3 length is 16 residues. Germline V gene data show CDR1 as LGHNA and CDR2 as YNFKEQ. The trim removed 0 bases at V and 6 bases at J, leaving 5 bases unmatched. CDR3 in amino acids: CASSQEGASGGNEQFF. The DNA for the CDR3 is TGTGCCAGCAGCCAAGAAGGGGCTAGCGGGGGCAATGAGCAGTTCTTC.

The chain combines TRBV19 with TRBJ1-5, with a possible D match to TRBD1 (6 bases). This CDR3 region has 17 residues. Germline CDR1 reads LNHDA; CDR2 reads SQIVND (reference sequence). The ends were cut back, 4 bases at V and 6 bases at J, with 22 bases in the middle. DNA for the CDR3: TGTGCCAGTAGTAAAATGGGGGGACACAGGGATGGTCAGCCCCAGCATTTT. It is translated as CASSKMGGHRDGQPQHF.

This sequence joins TRBV6-1 and TRBJ1-2, with D tentatively TRBD1 (6 bases). The germline V gene encodes CDR1 MNHNS and CDR2 SASEGT. This CDR3 spans 12 amino acids. The ends were cut back, 2 bases at V and 8 bases at J, with 9 bases in the middle. For the CDR3, the DNA is TGTGCCAGCAGTGAAAGGGGGGTGGGCTACACCTTC. This sequence encodes CASSERGVGYTF.

The CDR3 sequence is CASTRRGGNQPQHF. The CDR3 DNA reads TGTGCCAGCACCCGCCGGGGTGGCAATCAGCCCCAGCATTTT. The chain uses TRBV6-6 and TRBJ1-5; D gene ambiguous. Trimming took off 7 bases at V and 2 bases at J, with 12 bases between the two ends. The CDR3 runs to 14 residues. Germline V gene data show CDR1 as MNHNY and CDR2 as SVGAGI (reference sequence).

A single count supports this clone. This chain joins TRBV13 and TRBJ2-1, with D unresolved. The CDR3 runs to 14 residues. Germline-derived CDR1 and CDR2 are PRHDT and FYEKMQ (reference sequence). Trimming removed 0 bases at V and 4 bases at J, with 7 bases between. CDR3 amino acids: CASSLGEAYNEQFF. The CDR3 DNA follows: TGTGCCAGCAGCTTAGGTGAGGCGTACAATGAGCAGTTCTTC.

J is TRBJ2-2 and V is TRBV29-1; 8 bases fit TRBD2. The junction had 9 bases not matched to a gene; V was cut back by 7 bases and J by 5 bases. CDR3 length: 14 residues. The germline gives CDR1 SQVTM, CDR2 ANQGSEA. The CDR3 region has the DNA TGCAGCGCCCGAGCGGGAGAGGGAACCGGGGAGCTGTTTTTT. It is translated as CSARAGEGTGELFF.

This CDR3 reads CASSPKYTQYF. The CDR3 DNA sequence: TGCGCCAGCAGTCCCAAATATACGCAGTATTTT. The chain carries TRBV10-2 and TRBJ2-3, with D unresolved. Per germline, CDR1 WSHSY and CDR2 SAAADI. V shed 5 bases and J shed 7 bases, with 7 bases lying between them. The CDR3 loop spans 11 amino acids.

The J gene is TRBJ2-7, the V gene TRBV29-1; D may correspond to TRBD1 or TRBD2 (5 bases each). Per the germline V gene, CDR1 is SQVTM and CDR2 is ANQGSEA. The V end was cut by 5 bases, the J end by 0 bases, with 8 bases between. This CDR3 has 12 residues. The CDR3, as DNA: TGCAGCGTTCGGGACGGCTCCTACGAGCAGTACTTC. It yields the protein CSVRDGSYEQYF.

V gene TRBV10-1 combines with J gene TRBJ2-7; a weak D match, TRBD1 (6 bases). The CDR3 loop spans 17 amino acids. CDR1 and CDR2 from the germline V gene are WNHNN and SYGVQD (reference sequence). Trimming pared 0 bases from V and 0 bases from J, leaving 15 bases between. The CDR3, as DNA: TGCGCCAGCAGTGAGTCGGACAGCCTGGAACGCTCCTACGAGCAGTACTTC. This gives the protein CASSESDSLERSYEQYF.

The chain is built from TRBV19 and TRBJ2-3; possibly TRBD2 for D (5 bases). Trimming pared 4 bases from V and 7 bases from J, leaving 12 bases between. Germline assignment: CDR1 LNHDA and CDR2 SQIVND (reference sequence). The CDR3 spans 13 residues. The DNA of the CDR3 is TGTGCCAGTAGTACTCCACTAGGACATACGCAGTATTTT. Translating gives CASSTPLGHTQYF.

The V and J genes are TRBV2 and TRBJ1-2; TRBD1 agrees at 7 bases. Trimming cost V 2 bases and J 8 bases; bases outside gene matches: 2. This CDR3 comprises 12 residues. Germline V gene sequence: CDR1 SNHLY, CDR2 FYNNEI. The CDR3 loop reads CASSETGVGYTF. The CDR3 coding sequence is TGTGCCAGCAGTGAAACAGGGGTCGGCTACACCTTC.

The chain employs TRBV6-5 and TRBJ1-5, with D unclear. The CDR3 extends over 15 amino acids. Germline lookup yields CDR1 MNHEY and CDR2 SVGAGI. Trimming shortened V by 0 bases and J by 9 bases, and 15 bases separated the two germline ends. The CDR3 DNA reads TGTGCCAGCAGTTACTCGTCAGGTGCCCGGGCGCCCCAGCATTTT. Translating gives CASSYSSGARAPQHF.

This sequence joins TRBV10-2 and TRBJ1-1, with D unclear. Per the germline V gene, CDR1 is WSHSY and CDR2 is SAAADI. The CDR3 has 13 amino acids. Trimming removed 2 bases at V and 6 bases at J, with 10 bases between. DNA for the CDR3: TGCGCCAGCAGTGAGAAAAGGGCGGCTGAAGCTTTCTTT. Translated: CASSEKRAAEAFF.

The chain recombines TRBV5-1 with TRBJ2-7; 8 nucleotides agree with TRBD2. V shed 4 bases, J shed 6 bases, and the junction held 15 bases outside the gene matches. This CDR3 has 16 amino acids. Germline V CDR1 and CDR2: SGHRS, YFSETQ. The CDR3 sequence is CASSPGLTSGSLEQYF. The CDR3 nucleotides are TGCGCCAGCAGCCCTGGGTTAACTAGCGGCTCCCTCGAGCAGTACTTC.

This clone appeared a single time. The gene calls are TRBV5-1 and TRBJ2-1, with 12 bases lining up with TRBD2. The CDR3 is 15 amino acids. CDR1 and CDR2 from the germline V gene are SGHRS and YFSETQ. The ends lost 0 bases at V and 7 bases at J; junction bases unmatched: 2. This CDR3 reads CASSLGLAGENEQFF. The CDR3 region has the DNA TGCGCCAGCAGCTTGGGACTAGCGGGAGAAAATGAGCAGTTCTTC.

The J gene is TRBJ1-1, the V gene TRBV5-6; unclear D gene. Germline CDR1 reads SGHDT; CDR2 reads YYEEEE. This CDR3 is built from 17 residues. V was shortened by 4 bases and J by 0 bases, with 19 bases between the two germline ends. CDR3 nucleotide sequence: TGTGCCAGCAGCCTCTGCACTCCCGGGAGGGTGAACACTGAAGCTTTCTTT. It translates to CASSLCTPGRVNTEAFF.

J is TRBJ2-2 and V is TRBV29-1, with D unresolved. The germline V gene has CDR1 SQVTM and CDR2 ANQGSEA. V lost 6 bases and J lost 0, with 5 bases in between. The CDR3 loop spans 12 amino acids. The CDR3 is CSVRPNTGELFF. Here the CDR3 DNA reads TGCAGCGTCCGCCCGAACACCGGGGAGCTGTTTTTT.

A remark on this clone: A much bigger clone sits one base away, suggesting this may be a read error. The V call is TRBV2, the J call TRBJ2-3; 13 positions match TRBD2. Germline V gives CDR1 SNHLY, CDR2 FYNNEI. The CDR3 is made up of 15 amino acids. The V gene end was trimmed by 6 bases and the J gene end by 1 base; junction bases not matched to a gene: 1. This chain's CDR3 is CASRGLAGGTDTQYF. The CDR3 DNA is TGTGCCAGCAGAGGACTAGCGGGAGGCACAGATACGCAGTATTTT.

The J gene is TRBJ2-7, the V gene TRBV6-5; TRBD1 aligns across 9 bases. The V gene's germline CDR1 is MNHEY and CDR2 SVGAGI. This CDR3 comprises 13 residues. With V trimmed by 7 bases and J by 3 bases, 4 bases remained unmatched. CDR3 coding DNA: TGTGCCAGCAACCCGGGACAGGGCTACGAGCAGTACTTC. Protein: CASNPGQGYEQYF.

V is TRBV7-6 and J is TRBJ2-7; TRBD2 matches at 7 bases. Germline trimming cut 6 bases from V and 2 bases from J; bases unmatched to any gene: 10. Germline V gives CDR1 SGHVS, CDR2 FNYEAQ. The CDR3 totals 15 residues. The CDR3 reads CASSLSAGPTYEQYF. CDR3 sequence (DNA): TGTGCCAGCAGTCTTTCAGCGGGACCGACCTACGAGCAGTACTTC.

This clone was observed a single time. The V call is TRBV10-3, the J call TRBJ2-7; 7 nucleotides agree with TRBD2. Losses at the gene ends were 7 bases for V and 5 bases for J; bases not matched to a gene: 8. The CDR3 is 13 amino acids. CDR1 ENHRY and CDR2 SYGVKD come from the germline V gene. CDR3 region: CAIKMGLSHEQYF. In DNA form, the CDR3 reads TGTGCCATCAAGATGGGACTATCCCACGAGCAGTACTTC.

The gene calls are TRBV30 and TRBJ1-1, with no clear D. Germline loops: CDR1 GTSNPN, CDR2 SVGIG (reference sequence). Trimming took off 3 bases at V and 8 bases at J, with 13 bases between the two ends. This CDR3 is 12 amino acids long. The CDR3 loop is CAWSDLSGEAFF. Written as DNA, the CDR3 is TGTGCCTGGAGCGACCTTAGTGGAGAAGCTTTCTTT.

The chain combines TRBV27 with TRBJ1-2; tentative D call: TRBD1 (6 bases). This CDR3 spans 14 amino acids. Germline V lookup: CDR1 MNHEY, CDR2 SMNVEV (reference sequence). Trimming took 0 bases from V and 13 from J, leaving 18 bases between them. The DNA of the CDR3 is TGTGCCAGCAGTTTATCCCCCCCGCCGGGGGCGGTCACCTTC. It translates to CASSLSPPPGAVTF.

This clone occurred a few times. This chain joins TRBV19 and TRBJ2-7; TRBD1 matches at 9 bases. Per germline, CDR1 LNHDA and CDR2 SQIVND (reference sequence). The CDR3 length is 14 residues. V shed 5 bases, J shed 2 bases, and the junction held 4 bases outside the gene matches. The DNA for the CDR3 is TGTGCCAGTAGTCCACAGGGGGCAGCCTACGAGCAGTACTTC. This codes for CASSPQGAAYEQYF. Full variable domain (remainder filled in from reference TRBV19 and TRBJ2-7): DGGITQSPKYLFRKEGQNVTLSCEQNLNHDAMYWYRQDPGQGLRLIYYSQIVNDFQKGDIAEGYSVSREKKESFPLTVTSAQKNPTAFYLCASSPQGAAYEQYFGPGTRLTVT.

The chain has TRBV15 and TRBJ1-1; 7 bases line up with TRBD1. The CDR3 is 14 amino acids. Per the germline V gene, CDR1 is LNHNV and CDR2 is YYDKDF (reference sequence). The junction had 7 bases not matched to a gene; V was cut back by 5 bases and J by 4 bases. The CDR3 sequence is CATSPTGRRTEAFF. CDR3 coding DNA: TGTGCCACCAGCCCGACAGGGCGACGCACTGAAGCTTTCTTT.

J is TRBJ1-5 and V is TRBV4-1; D possibly corresponds to TRBD1 (6 bases). CDR1 is MGHRA and CDR2 is YSYEKL in the germline V gene. V lost 1 base, J lost 3 bases, and 10 bases lay in between. The CDR3 extends over 15 amino acids. The CDR3 spells CASSQGGHPNQPQHF. The CDR3 nucleotides are TGCGCCAGCAGCCAAGGGGGACATCCCAATCAGCCCCAGCATTTT.

The chain uses TRBV5-1 and TRBJ2-7; D perhaps matches TRBD2 (6 bases). Germline V gene data show CDR1 as SGHRS and CDR2 as YFSETQ. The CDR3 spans 15 residues. V was cut by 2 bases and J by 3 bases, with 15 bases left in between. The CDR3 loop is CASSLGQDYFYEQYF. DNA of the CDR3: TGCGCCAGCAGCTTAGGTCAGGACTATTTCTACGAGCAGTACTTC.

The chain employs TRBV27 and TRBJ1-5; D is possibly TRBD1 (5 bases). Germline V gene lookup returns CDR1 MNHEY and CDR2 SMNVEV (reference sequence). The CDR3 extends over 14 amino acids. The ends were cut back, 5 bases at V and 6 bases at J, with 14 bases in the middle. CDR3 nucleotides: TGTGCCAGCAGTCCTCAGGGTGACGGTCAGCCCCAGCATTTT. Protein sequence: CASSPQGDGQPQHF.

The chain is built from TRBV5-4 and TRBJ2-4; TRBD1 aligns across 8 bases. The germline gives CDR1 SGHNT, CDR2 YYREEE (reference sequence). V shed 0 bases, J shed 7 bases, and the junction held 3 bases outside the gene matches. The CDR3 consists of 14 residues. CDR3 sequence reads: CASSLEQGVNIQYF. CDR3 DNA sequence: TGTGCCAGCAGCTTGGAACAGGGGGTGAACATTCAGTACTTC.

The chain couples TRBV28 to TRBJ2-7, with 9 bases aligning to TRBD2. Germline CDR1 reads MDHEN; CDR2 reads SYDVKM. V shed 7 bases and J 1 base; nucleotides not matched to a gene: 2. The CDR3 is 13 residues long. CDR3 nucleotide sequence: TGTGCCAGCAAAAGCGGGGGGTCCTACGAGCAGTACTTC. Translation: CASKSGGSYEQYF.